The 11 T cell receptor beta chains given below trace back to one sample, sequenced in a study of T cell repertoires in cytomegalovirus infection (dated by TCRdb to between 2018 and 2021). The treatment or condition label corresponds to: in vitro stimulation with specific CMV peptide epitopes to enrich CMV-specific T cells. These TCRs' antigens remain unknown. The data were produced on an Illumina HiSeq 1500. TCRdb reran the public reads through fastp at Q25 and MiXCR, keeping productive beta chains. Each CDR3 protein gets just one entry, which takes the most common genes and DNA from the rows behind it. The sample table holds 400,000 to 600,000 distinct CDR3 sequences, of which 42% were seen once. Around two fifths of the sample lies in the top ten. This sample comprised cultured PBMCs, obtained from culture after CMV antigen stimulation. The source is a human donor in good health (CMV status not recorded). Some clones in this sample may be carry-over from other donors' samples.

This chain links TRBV7-6 with TRBJ1-5; 7 bases agree with TRBD1. The ends lost 5 bases at V and 2 bases at J; junction bases unmatched: 6. Looked up from germline, CDR1 is SGHVS and CDR2 is FNYEAQ. The CDR3 consists of 15 residues. CDR3 region: CASSQTGVGNQPQHF. The CDR3 nucleotides are TGTGCCAGCAGCCAAACAGGGGTGGGCAATCAGCCCCAGCATTTT.

The V gene is TRBV7-9, the J gene TRBJ2-3; 10 bases agree with TRBD1. Per the germline V gene, CDR1 is SEHNR and CDR2 is FQNEAQ (reference sequence). The CDR3 loop spans 15 amino acids. Losses at the gene ends were 6 bases for V and 1 base for J; bases not matched to a gene: 4. CDR3 nucleotides: TGTGCCAGCAGAGCCGGGACAGGGGGCACAGATACGCAGTATTTT. This encodes CASRAGTGGTDTQYF.

This clonotype was counted a few times. This sequence joins TRBV5-5 and TRBJ1-1; D is undetermined. Trimming removed 4 bases at V and 2 bases at J, with 12 bases between. CDR3 length equals 14 residues. The germline CDR1 and CDR2 sequences are SGHKS and YYEKEE (reference sequence). The chain's CDR3 is CASSPPLHNTEAFF. The CDR3 DNA follows: TGTGCCAGCAGCCCCCCTCTACATAACACTGAAGCTTTCTTT.

This sequence joins TRBV6-5 and TRBJ2-3; tentative D call: TRBD2 (7 bases). Germline CDR1 MNHEY, CDR2 SVGAGI. The CDR3 is made up of 12 amino acids. V was pared by 2 bases and J by 10 bases, with 10 bases between. CDR3 sequence reads: CASSYGRGAQYF. In DNA form, the CDR3 reads TGTGCCAGCAGTTACGGGAGGGGGGCGCAGTATTTT.

This chain connects TRBV12-5 to TRBJ2-7; 11 bases map to TRBD1. The V and J ends lost 0 bases and 6 bases, in that order; junction bases with no gene match: 10. Germline V lookup: CDR1 LGHNT, CDR2 FRNRAP. The CDR3 sequence is 17 residues long. The CDR3 nucleotides read TGTGCTAGTGGTTTGGTAATAGGACAGGGGGCTCGTCGCGAGCAGTACTTC. Translating gives CASGLVIGQGARREQYF.

This clonotype has a handful of counts. This CDR3 reads CASRRVDTSYGYTF. As DNA, the CDR3 is TGTGCCAGCAGGCGCGTAGACACGTCCTATGGCTACACCTTC. The rearrangement joins TRBV6-6 to TRBJ1-2; no clear D. V lost 6 bases and J 4 bases, leaving 15 bases between the germline ends. Germline-derived CDR1 and CDR2 are MNHNY and SVGAGI (reference sequence). The CDR3 extends over 14 amino acids.

This CDR3 reads CASSTYPQGVGLSYEQYF. The CDR3, as DNA: TGTGCCAGCAGCACATACCCTCAAGGGGTAGGCCTCTCCTACGAGCAGTACTTC. The V and J genes are TRBV7-6 and TRBJ2-7; possible D gene TRBD1, 5 bases. Trimming left V 5 bases short and J 0 bases short, with 23 bases between. The CDR3 length is 18 residues. Germline V CDR1 and CDR2: SGHVS, FNYEAQ.

The V and J genes are TRBV18 and TRBJ1-1; 9 positions agree with TRBD1. Germline assignment: CDR1 KGHSH and CDR2 LQKENI. The CDR3 has 17 amino acids. With 2 bases clipped from V and 3 bases from J, the junction kept 10 bases outside the gene matches. The CDR3 nucleotides are TGTGCCAGCTCACCAGTCTCCCTGACAGGGGGTTACACTGAAGCTTTCTTT. It specifies CASSPVSLTGGYTEAFF.

Here the CDR3 DNA reads TGCAGTGCTTCAGGGGGAACGAACACAGATACGCAGTATTTT. Translating gives CSASGGTNTDTQYF. The J gene is TRBJ2-3, the V gene TRBV20-1; TRBD1 matches 7 bases. CDR1 and CDR2 from the germline V gene are DFQATT and SNEGSKA (reference sequence). V gave up 5 bases and J gave up 2 bases; unmatched junction bases: 7. The CDR3 has 14 residues.

This clonotype was observed at least ten times. V gene TRBV7-2 combines with J gene TRBJ2-7, with D hard to call. Germline V gives CDR1 SGHTA, CDR2 FQGNSA. The CDR3 has 14 residues. Deletions cut 2 bases from V and 2 bases from J, with 10 bases between. The CDR3 reads CASSLIHAAYEQYF. The CDR3 DNA reads as TGTGCCAGCAGCTTAATCCACGCCGCCTACGAGCAGTACTTC.

This clonotype was detected many times. V gene TRBV7-8 combines with J gene TRBJ2-1; 10 bases are a match to TRBD2. CDR3 length: 16 amino acids. Looked up from germline, CDR1 is SGHVS and CDR2 is FQNEAQ. Trimming took 3 bases from V and 4 from J; bases not matched to a gene: 6. Written as DNA, the CDR3 is TGTGCCAGCAGCTTGGGGAGCGGGGGGGCGTACAATGAGCAGTTCTTC. This sequence encodes CASSLGSGGAYNEQFF. Full variable domain (outside the CDR3, taken from reference TRBV7-8 and TRBJ2-1): GAGVSQSPRYKVAKRGQDVALRCDPISGHVSLFWYQQALGQGPEFLTYFQNEAQLDKSGLPSDRFFAERPEGSVSTLKIQRTQQEDSAVYLCASSLGSGGAYNEQFFGPGTRLTVL.